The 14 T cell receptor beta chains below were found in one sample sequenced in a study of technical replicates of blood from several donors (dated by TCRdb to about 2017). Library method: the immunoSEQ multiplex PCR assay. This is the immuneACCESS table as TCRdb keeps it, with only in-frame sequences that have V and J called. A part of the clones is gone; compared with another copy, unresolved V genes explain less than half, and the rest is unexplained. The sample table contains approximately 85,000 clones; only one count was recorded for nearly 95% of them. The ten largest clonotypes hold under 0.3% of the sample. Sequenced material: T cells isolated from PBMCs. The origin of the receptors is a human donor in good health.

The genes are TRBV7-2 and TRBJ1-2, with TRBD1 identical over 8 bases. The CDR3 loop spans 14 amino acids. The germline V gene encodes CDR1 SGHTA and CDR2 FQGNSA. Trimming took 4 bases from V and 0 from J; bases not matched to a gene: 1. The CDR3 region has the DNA TGTGCCAGCAGCTGGGACAGGACTAACTATGGCTACACCTTC. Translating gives CASSWDRTNYGYTF.

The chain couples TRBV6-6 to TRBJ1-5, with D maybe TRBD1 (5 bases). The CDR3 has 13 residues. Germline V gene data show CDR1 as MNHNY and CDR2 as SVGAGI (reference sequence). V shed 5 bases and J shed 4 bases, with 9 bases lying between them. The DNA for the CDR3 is TGTGCCAGCAGTGCAGGGATAAATCAGCCCCAGCATTTT. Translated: CASSAGINQPQHF.

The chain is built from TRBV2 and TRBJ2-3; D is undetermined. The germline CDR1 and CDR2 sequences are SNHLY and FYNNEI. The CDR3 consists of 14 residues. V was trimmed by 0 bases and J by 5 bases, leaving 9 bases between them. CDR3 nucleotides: TGTGCCAGCAGTGAAGCGCCCAGCGTAGATACGCAGTATTTT. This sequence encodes CASSEAPSVDTQYF.

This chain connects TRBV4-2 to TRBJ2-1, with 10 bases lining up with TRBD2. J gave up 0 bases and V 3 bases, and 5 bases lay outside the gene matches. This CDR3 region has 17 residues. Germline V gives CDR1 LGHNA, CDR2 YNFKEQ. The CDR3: CASSQNSGGISYNEQFF. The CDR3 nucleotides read TGTGCCAGCAGCCAGAATAGCGGGGGGATCTCCTACAATGAGCAGTTCTTC.

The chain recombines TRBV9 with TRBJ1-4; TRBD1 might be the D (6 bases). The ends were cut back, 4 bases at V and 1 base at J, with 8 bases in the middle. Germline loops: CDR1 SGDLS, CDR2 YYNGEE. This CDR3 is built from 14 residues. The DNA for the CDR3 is TGTGCCAGCAGCCCGACAGGAACTAATGAAAAACTGTTTTTT. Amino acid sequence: CASSPTGTNEKLFF.

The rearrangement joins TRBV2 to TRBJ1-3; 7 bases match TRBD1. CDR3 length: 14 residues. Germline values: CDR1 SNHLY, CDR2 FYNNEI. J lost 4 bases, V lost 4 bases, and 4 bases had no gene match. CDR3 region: CASSGQGPGNTIYF. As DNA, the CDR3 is TGTGCCAGCAGTGGACAGGGTCCGGGAAACACCATATATTTT.

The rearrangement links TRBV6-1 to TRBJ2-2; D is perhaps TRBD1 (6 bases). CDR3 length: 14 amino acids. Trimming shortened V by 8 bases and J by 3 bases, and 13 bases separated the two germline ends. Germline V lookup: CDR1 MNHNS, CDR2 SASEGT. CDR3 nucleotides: TGTGCCAGCCCACAGGGTACGGACACCGGGGAGCTGTTTTTT. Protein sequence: CASPQGTDTGELFF.

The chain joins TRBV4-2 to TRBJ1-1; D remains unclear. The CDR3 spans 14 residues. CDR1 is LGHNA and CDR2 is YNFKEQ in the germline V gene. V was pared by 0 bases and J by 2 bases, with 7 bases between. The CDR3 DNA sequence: TGTGCCAGCAGCCAAGATGGCCCAAACACTGAAGCTTTCTTT. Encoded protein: CASSQDGPNTEAFF.

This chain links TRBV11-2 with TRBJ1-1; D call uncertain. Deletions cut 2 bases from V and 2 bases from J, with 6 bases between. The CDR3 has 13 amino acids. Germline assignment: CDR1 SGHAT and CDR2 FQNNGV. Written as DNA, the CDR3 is TGTGCCAGCAGCTTATGGAGCAACACTGAAGCTTTCTTT. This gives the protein CASSLWSNTEAFF. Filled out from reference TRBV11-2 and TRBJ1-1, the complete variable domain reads EAGVAQSPRYKIIEKRQSVAFWCNPISGHATLYWYQQILGQGPKLLIQFQNNGVVDDSQLPKDRFSAERLKGVDSTLKIQPAKLEDSAVYLCASSLWSNTEAFFGQGTRLTVV.

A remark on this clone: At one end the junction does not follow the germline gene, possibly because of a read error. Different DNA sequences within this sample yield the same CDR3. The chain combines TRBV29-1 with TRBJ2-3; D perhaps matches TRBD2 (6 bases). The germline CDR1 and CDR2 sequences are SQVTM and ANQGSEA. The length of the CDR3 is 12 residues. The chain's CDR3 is CSVVEGKYTQYF. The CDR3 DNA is TGTAGCGTTGTGGAGGGGAAGTATACGCAGTATTTT.

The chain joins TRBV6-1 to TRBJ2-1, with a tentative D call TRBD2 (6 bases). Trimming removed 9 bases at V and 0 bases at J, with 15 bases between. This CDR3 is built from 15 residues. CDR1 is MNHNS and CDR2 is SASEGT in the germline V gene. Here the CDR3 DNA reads TGTGCCAGTTTGGACTATTCTAACTCCTACAATGAGCAGTTCTTC. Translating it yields CASLDYSNSYNEQFF.

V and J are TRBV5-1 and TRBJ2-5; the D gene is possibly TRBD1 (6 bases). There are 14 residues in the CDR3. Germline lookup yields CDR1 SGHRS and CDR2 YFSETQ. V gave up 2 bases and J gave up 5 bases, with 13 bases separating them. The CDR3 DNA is TGCGCCAGCAGCTTTACAGGGCTGGGGGAGACCCAGTACTTC. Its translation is CASSFTGLGETQYF.

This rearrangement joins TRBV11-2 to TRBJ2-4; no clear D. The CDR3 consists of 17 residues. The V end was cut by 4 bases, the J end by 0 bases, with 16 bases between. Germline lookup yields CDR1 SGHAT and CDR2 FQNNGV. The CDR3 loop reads CASSSQGPSGAKNIQYF. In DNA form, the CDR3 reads TGTGCCAGCAGCTCCCAAGGTCCTTCAGGAGCCAAAAACATTCAGTACTTC.

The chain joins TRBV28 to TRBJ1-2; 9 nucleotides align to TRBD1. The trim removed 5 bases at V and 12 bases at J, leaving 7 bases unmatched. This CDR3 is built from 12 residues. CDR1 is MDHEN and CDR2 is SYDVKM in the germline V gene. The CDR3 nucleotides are TGTGCCAGCAGTGGCCGGGACAGGGTTGACACCTTC. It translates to CASSGRDRVDTF.